The clone carrying this T cell receptor beta chain showed up just a few times. The antigen remains unidentified. Germline V gene sequence: CDR1 MNHEY, CDR2 SMNVEV (reference sequence). The CDR3 totals 14 residues. V lost 5 bases, J lost 6 bases, and 16 bases lay in between. Libraries of TCR beta came from iRepertoire HTBI primers plus Arm-PCR of CDR3 regions. MiXCR, run by TCRdb on the multiplex PCR reads, gives a single entry per CDR3 protein. The profile shows fewer than 350,000 distinct CDR3 sequences, 18% of them singletons. Specified time point: newly diagnosed GD, antithyroid drugs for less than 3 months. PBMC-derived RNA was used for the TCR library. An endocrinology department located in Xi'an, China, was where the patients came from. The data belong to a study of regulatory T cells in long-lasting Graves disease. The study's findings and limits: TRBV28, TRBJ1-2 and TRBJ2-5 were favored in persistent disease. The study found persistent patients shared more public clonotypes (2,741) than new patients (just over 950).

The receptor's source is a female donor with Graves disease. The chain employs TRBV27 and TRBJ1-1; D possibly corresponds to TRBD1 (5 bases). Sequences were derived from peripheral blood mononuclear cells (PBMCs), sampled at new diagnosis, from a patient treated with antithyroid drugs. As DNA, the CDR3 is TGTGCCAGCAGTCCGACAGTCGGGTGGGCTGAAGCTTTCTTT. Translation: CASSPTVGWAEAFF.